The 15 T cell receptor beta chains given below trace back to one sample, sequenced in a study of blood T cell repertoires in COVID-19 (dated by TCRdb to the early 2020s). To prepare the library, the immunoSEQ multiplex PCR assay was applied. The source is immuneACCESS, and TCRdb retained only in-frame sequences with V and J called. Part of the clones is not carried over; for the studies checked, unresolved V genes explain less than half of this, and the remainder is unexplained. A total of fewer than 200,000 clones appear in this sample, 70% to 90% of them only once. About 22% of the sample is held by the ten biggest clonotypes. The sample was peripheral blood. The receptors were gathered from a man aged 60 to 75 with active or convalescent COVID-19.

The chain uses TRBV19 and TRBJ2-2; TRBD1 aligns across 8 bases. V lost 3 bases, J lost 7 bases, and 7 bases stayed unmatched. Germline V gene data show CDR1 as LNHDA and CDR2 as SQIVND (reference sequence). The CDR3 is 15 residues long. CDR3 loop: CASSIAGGDIGELFF. CDR3 in DNA: TGTGCCAGTAGTATTGCAGGGGGCGATATCGGGGAGCTGTTTTTT.

The chain combines TRBV4-2 with TRBJ2-1, with TRBD2 matching 8 bases. The CDR3 covers 16 residues. V was clipped by 0 bases and J by 3 bases; unmatched bases: 4. Germline V gives CDR1 LGHNA, CDR2 YNFKEQ. Written as DNA, the CDR3 is TGTGCCAGCAGCCAAGACGAACGGGGGGGCTACAATGAGCAGTTCTTC. Translating it yields CASSQDERGGYNEQFF.

V usage is TRBV7-9 and J usage is TRBJ1-4, with D possibly being TRBD1 (6 bases). The CDR3 length is 19 residues. Trimming stripped 4 bases from V and 8 bases from J, with 29 bases between. Per germline, CDR1 SEHNR and CDR2 FQNEAQ (reference sequence). CDR3 nucleotides: TGTGCCAGCAGCTCACCAACTACCGCCGCGGACAGACTAAACGAAAAACTGTTTTTT. This translates into CASSSPTTAADRLNEKLFF.

V and J are TRBV12-5 and TRBJ2-2; a weak D match, TRBD1 (5 bases). The V gene lost 6 bases and the J gene lost 2 bases, with 10 bases spanning the gap. Germline values: CDR1 LGHNT, CDR2 FRNRAP. The CDR3 sequence is 14 residues long. The CDR3 sequence is CASGLGANTGELFF. The DNA of the CDR3 is TGTGCTAGTGGCCTTGGGGCTAACACCGGGGAGCTGTTTTTT.

V is TRBV27 and J is TRBJ2-4; D ambiguous. The ends were cut back, 4 bases at V and 0 bases at J, with 4 bases in the middle. This CDR3 comprises 13 residues. Looked up from germline, CDR1 is MNHEY and CDR2 is SMNVEV (reference sequence). The CDR3 DNA reads TGTGCCAGCAGTTCCCTAGCCAAAAACATTCAGTACTTC. Protein: CASSSLAKNIQYF.

This chain connects TRBV4-2 to TRBJ2-2, with 8 bases lining up with TRBD2. The CDR3 consists of 16 residues. In germline, CDR1 is LGHNA, CDR2 YNFKEQ. Losses at the gene ends were 5 bases for V and 6 bases for J; bases not matched to a gene: 11. CDR3 nucleotide sequence: TGTGCCAGCAGCGGCTTCCGGGGGGGGCAATCCGGGGAGCTGTTTTTT. Its translation: CASSGFRGGQSGELFF.

This clone is a singleton in its sample. The gene calls are TRBV5-1 and TRBJ1-4; the match to TRBD1 covers 7 bases. V trimming: 2 bases; J trimming: 8 bases; junction bases outside the gene matches: 3. Germline-derived CDR1 and CDR2 are SGHRS and YFSETQ. This CDR3 is built from 13 residues. In DNA, the CDR3 is TGCGCCAGCAGCTTAGGACAGGAAGAAAAACTGTTTTTT. Residues: CASSLGQEEKLFF.

The CDR3 sequence: CASSIDGRGMDTQYF. In nucleotides, the CDR3 is TGTGCCAGTAGTATAGATGGGCGGGGTATGGATACGCAGTATTTT. The genes are TRBV19 and TRBJ2-3; D is possibly TRBD2 (6 bases). The CDR3 runs 15 residues. Trimming stripped 0 bases from V and 6 bases from J, with 13 bases between. Germline values: CDR1 LNHDA, CDR2 SQIVND (reference sequence).

The rearrangement uses TRBV6-2 or TRBV6-3 and TRBJ2-3; D is undetermined. V gave up 5 bases and J gave up 4 bases, with 7 bases separating them. The germline V gene encodes CDR1 MNHEY and CDR2 SVGEGT. The CDR3 runs to 12 residues. As DNA, the CDR3 is TGTGCCAGCAGTCCCCGCGCAGATACGCAGTATTTT. Amino acids: CASSPRADTQYF.

The chain is built from TRBV6-5 and TRBJ1-2; the match to TRBD1 covers 11 bases. The CDR3 extends over 15 amino acids. The junction had 11 bases not matched to a gene; V was cut back by 6 bases and J by 8 bases. Germline CDR1 and CDR2: MNHEY and SVGAGI. The CDR3 here is CASRGTGTGGLGYTF. CDR3 in DNA: TGTGCCAGCAGGGGGACCGGGACAGGGGGTTTAGGCTACACCTTC.

The chain carries TRBV6-5 and TRBJ1-1; D unresolved. Per the germline V gene, CDR1 is MNHEY and CDR2 is SVGAGI. Trimming removed 10 bases from V and 0 bases from J, with 12 bases in between. This CDR3 is built from 13 residues. CDR3 sequence: CATQLLVNTEAFF. As DNA, the CDR3 is TGTGCCACCCAGTTACTAGTGAACACTGAAGCTTTCTTT.

The chain employs TRBV19 and TRBJ1-4; D is unresolved. This CDR3 is built from 14 residues. Germline-derived CDR1 and CDR2 are LNHDA and SQIVND (reference sequence). V lost 1 base to trimming and J lost 8 bases, with 11 bases between them. CDR3 nucleotides: TGTGCCAGTAGTATAGTTGCGGCTCAGGAAAAACTGTTTTTT. This translates into CASSIVAAQEKLFF.

The chain combines TRBV6-5 with TRBJ2-7, with 8 bases identical to TRBD1. Germline loops: CDR1 MNHEY, CDR2 SVGAGI. V trimming: 5 bases; J trimming: 3 bases; junction bases outside the gene matches: 6. CDR3 length: 14 amino acids. The CDR3 DNA sequence: TGTGCCAGCAGTCACGGACAGGGATACTACGAGCAGTACTTC. Amino acid sequence: CASSHGQGYYEQYF.

The chain carries TRBV13 and TRBJ2-7; TRBD2 aligns across 8 bases. CDR3 length equals 17 residues. Unmatched junction bases numbered 14, after V lost 0 bases and J lost 7 bases. The germline V gene encodes CDR1 PRHDT and CDR2 FYEKMQ (reference sequence). The CDR3 here is CASSLGPYSGDPGEQYF. The CDR3 DNA follows: TGTGCCAGCAGCTTAGGCCCCTATAGCGGGGACCCGGGAGAGCAGTACTTC. The complete variable domain, with remaining parts taken from reference TRBV13 and TRBJ2-7, reads AAGVIQSPRHLIKEKRETATLKCYPIPRHDTVYWYQQGPGQDPQFLISFYEKMQSDKGSIPDRFSAQQFSDYHSELNMSSLELGDSALYFCASSLGPYSGDPGEQYFGPGTRLTVT.

The chain recombines TRBV4-1 with TRBJ2-6; D gene unclear. Germline assignment: CDR1 MGHRA and CDR2 YSYEKL. This CDR3 is 16 amino acids long. V lost 0 bases, J lost 0 bases, and 6 bases lay in between. The CDR3 spells CASSQDRNSGANVLTF. The CDR3 DNA reads as TGCGCCAGCAGCCAAGACAGGAACTCTGGGGCCAACGTCCTGACTTTC.